Sequencing of this T cell receptor beta chain was carried out in a study of OX40 agonist ivuxolimab in advanced cancers. In the study overall: Partial responses were seen in three patients, one with hepatocellular carcinoma and two with cutaneous melanoma.

Systemic immunosuppression or a history of autoimmune disease excluded patients. The germline CDR1 and CDR2 sequences are DFQATT and SNEGSKA (reference sequence). The CDR3 contains 10 residues. The V end lost 6 bases, the J end lost 4 bases, and 4 bases lay between the germline ends. This clone was seen a few times. The target antigen is unknown. Repertoires were generated with immunoSEQ multiplex PCR, while TCRdb's copy carries only in-frame clones and drops some. This sample yields over 95,000 clones, of which more than 85% are seen a single time; 0.25% to 0.35% belongs to the top ten. Findings and limits, study-wide: Dosing at 0.1 to 3.0 mg/kg was accompanied by clonal expansion of CD4+ and CD8+ blood T cells by week 6.

The material sequenced was CD4+ or CD8+ T cells sorted from blood, taken in a trial of the OX40 agonist ivuxolimab. The chain is built from TRBV20-1 and TRBJ2-1; no firm D call. This sequence originates from an adult with an advanced solid tumor such as melanoma, head and neck, liver or kidney cancer. For the CDR3, the DNA is TGCAGTGCCCCATACAATGAGCAGTTCTTC. It yields the protein CSAPYNEQFF.